This TCR beta chain was obtained from a study of blood T cell repertoires in COVID-19. Overall study context: Sites across the United States, Italy and Spain contributed samples from acute and convalescent COVID-19.

The table came from immunoSEQ multiplex PCR; TCRdb's copy has only in-frame clones and leaves some out. The table shows approximately 210,000 clones, with around four fifths occurring only once. During active infection, Seattle patients enrolled and were then monitored through disease. The germline CDR1 and CDR2 sequences are SGDLS and YYNGEE. CDR3 length: 15 amino acids. V dropped 2 bases and J dropped 1 base, with 12 bases sitting between them. The sequenced sample consisted of peripheral blood. The V call is TRBV9, the J call TRBJ1-1; D is undetermined. This sequence was found in a man between 60 and 75 years old with COVID-19, enrolled during active disease. CDR3: CASSVSSGTNTEAFF. In nucleotides, the CDR3 is TGTGCCAGCAGCGTCTCTTCAGGCACGAACACTGAAGCTTTCTTT.